This is a list of T cell receptor beta chains from one sample in a study of cytomegalovirus exposure and HLA in healthy donors. Sequenced by immunoSEQ multiplex PCR; TCRdb stores in-frame clones only, minus some. The specimen's table records over 65,000 clones. The sample comprised PBMCs. These TCRs come from a woman aged 25 to 39 in good health and CMV-seronegative. Each CDR3 is given with its conserved first and last residue. The D gene is left open where the match is weak.

CDR3 DNA: TGTGCCAGCAGTATGGCCACAGATACGCAGTATTTT; CDR3 protein: CASSMATDTQYF; J gene: TRBJ2-3; D gene: .; V gene: TRBV2
CDR3 DNA: TGTGCCAGCAGTGAACTGGGACAGGGGGCGCGAGCTTTCTTT; CDR3 protein: CASSELGQGARAFF; J gene: TRBJ1-1; D gene: TRBD1; V gene: TRBV25-1
CDR3 DNA: TGTGCCTGGAGTACTACTAGCGGGGGGGCTCACGAGACCCAGTACTTC; CDR3 protein: CAWSTTSGGAHETQYF; J gene: TRBJ2-5; D gene: TRBD2; V gene: TRBV30
CDR3 DNA: TGTGCCAGCAGACGTAGCGGGTTCTCCTACGAGCAGTACTTC; CDR3 protein: CASRRSGFSYEQYF; J gene: TRBJ2-7; D gene: TRBD2; V gene: TRBV6-5
CDR3 DNA: TGCGCCAGCAGTGACGGGACTTCACCCCTTACCGACAATGAGCAGTTCTTC; CDR3 protein: CASSDGTSPLTDNEQFF; J gene: TRBJ2-1; D gene: .; V gene: TRBV10-1
CDR3 DNA: TGTGCCAGCAGCCAAGATACTCGCGGGAGCAACAATGAGCAGTTCTTC; CDR3 protein: CASSQDTRGSNNEQFF; J gene: TRBJ2-1; D gene: TRBD2; V gene: TRBV4-2
CDR3 DNA: TGCGCCAGCAGCGGATCGACTAGCGGGAGGACGAACACCGGGGAGCTGTTTTTT; CDR3 protein: CASSGSTSGRTNTGELFF; J gene: TRBJ2-2; D gene: TRBD2; V gene: TRBV5-1
CDR3 DNA: TGTGCCAGCAGCGTTGGCGAGGACAGGGACTACGAGCAGTACTTC; CDR3 protein: CASSVGEDRDYEQYF; J gene: TRBJ2-7; D gene: TRBD1; V gene: TRBV5-8
CDR3 DNA: TGTGCCAGCAGCCAAGAGCGACAATCCTACGAGCAGTACTTC; CDR3 protein: CASSQERQSYEQYF; J gene: TRBJ2-7; D gene: .; V gene: TRBV4-2
CDR3 DNA: TGCGCCAGCAGCCAAGAGGAGACAGGGGGTACTAATTCACCCCTCCACTTT; CDR3 protein: CASSQEETGGTNSPLHF; J gene: TRBJ1-6; D gene: TRBD1; V gene: TRBV4-1
CDR3 DNA: TGCGCCAGCAGAGGTTTTACGGCGGGTGATGAAGCTTTCTTT; CDR3 protein: CASRGFTAGDEAFF; J gene: TRBJ1-1; D gene: .; V gene: TRBV5-1